The 18 T cell receptor beta chains in this list originate from one sample, sequenced in a study of T cell responses to AZD1222 COVID-19 vaccine. TCRdb's table, derived via immunoSEQ multiplex PCR, lists solely in-frame clones and lacks some. This table has about 100,000 clones, around nine tenths appearing once. The sequences come from peripheral blood, collected on day 0 of AZD1222 vaccination. The receptors come from an adult in good health.

This rearrangement joins TRBV6-4 to TRBJ2-3; TRBD1 might be the D (5 bases). This CDR3 comprises 14 residues. Germline V gene lookup returns CDR1 MRHNA and CDR2 SNTAGT. The V end lost 3 bases, the J end lost 4 bases, and 11 bases lay between the germline ends. This chain's CDR3 is CASSEGDSADTQYF. In DNA, the CDR3 is TGTGCCAGCAGTGAAGGGGATTCGGCAGATACGCAGTATTTT.

The J gene is TRBJ1-2, the V gene TRBV7-2, with D perhaps matching TRBD1 (5 bases). CDR1 is SGHTA, CDR2 FQGNSA, per germline. Trimming took 1 base from V and 8 from J, leaving 8 bases between them. The CDR3 runs 12 residues. The CDR3 sequence: CASSLGGGGYTF. The CDR3, as DNA: TGTGCCAGCAGCTTAGGGGGGGGAGGCTACACCTTC.

The chain recombines TRBV30 with TRBJ2-7, with 10 bases that match TRBD1. Trimming at V came to 2 bases and at J to 4 bases, leaving 8 bases not matched to a gene. From germline, CDR1 is GTSNPN and CDR2 SVGIG (reference sequence). This CDR3 is built from 15 residues. The CDR3 loop reads CAWSRSTGGWYEQYF. The CDR3 bases are TGTGCCTGGAGTCGATCGACAGGGGGCTGGTACGAGCAGTACTTC. Full variable domain (outside the CDR3, taken from reference TRBV30 and TRBJ2-7): SQTIHQWPATLVQPVGSPLSLECTVEGTSNPNLYWYRQAAGRGLQLLFYSVGIGQISSEVPQNLSASRPQDRQFILSSKKLLLSDSGFYLCAWSRSTGGWYEQYFGPGTRLTVT.

The V and J genes are TRBV7-9 and TRBJ1-2; 9 bases fit TRBD1. The CDR3 contains 15 residues. V lost 3 bases and J lost 8; bases outside the gene matches: 10. Germline CDR1 and CDR2: SEHNR and FQNEAQ (reference sequence). This CDR3 is CASSLGGTGWRGYTF. The DNA for the CDR3 is TGTGCCAGCAGCTTGGGTGGGACAGGGTGGCGCGGCTACACCTTC.

This clone was observed a single time. The rearrangement joins TRBV6-2 or TRBV6-3 to TRBJ1-5; D is undetermined. Trimming stripped 0 bases from V and 4 bases from J, with 16 bases between. Per germline, CDR1 MNHEY and CDR2 SVGEGT. The CDR3 runs to 17 residues. CDR3 sequence: CASSYSKVGGSNQPQHF. The CDR3 DNA reads TGTGCCAGCAGTTACTCGAAAGTCGGCGGCTCAAATCAGCCCCAGCATTTT.

The chain links TRBV6-5 to TRBJ2-7; 8 nucleotides line up with TRBD1. The germline gives CDR1 MNHEY, CDR2 SVGAGI. CDR3 size: 13 residues. With 2 bases clipped from V and 6 bases from J, the junction kept 3 bases outside the gene matches. DNA of the CDR3: TGTGCCAGCAGTTACCAAGGACAGGGCGAGCAGTACTTC. Amino acid sequence: CASSYQGQGEQYF.

The chain couples TRBV19 to TRBJ1-5, with D possibly TRBD1 on 6 matching bases. CDR1 LNHDA and CDR2 SQIVND come from the germline V gene (reference sequence). The CDR3 extends over 16 amino acids. V was trimmed by 8 bases and J by 5 bases, leaving 22 bases between them. The CDR3 spells CASGGGGIGHDQPQHF. The CDR3, as DNA: TGTGCCAGTGGGGGCGGGGGGATAGGCCATGATCAGCCCCAGCATTTT.

This chain uses TRBV5-1 with TRBJ1-6; no definite D call. V gave up 0 bases and J gave up 7 bases, with 8 bases separating them. CDR3 length equals 14 residues. Per the germline V gene, CDR1 is SGHRS and CDR2 is YFSETQ. CDR3 protein: CASSLDGHNSPLHF. The CDR3 DNA reads TGCGCCAGCAGCTTGGATGGGCACAATTCACCCCTCCACTTT.

The chain recombines TRBV4-1 with TRBJ1-5, with D unclear. This CDR3 has 15 amino acids. V was pared by 0 bases and J by 0 bases, with 6 bases between. The germline V gene has CDR1 MGHRA and CDR2 YSYEKL. The CDR3 nucleotides read TGCGCCAGCAGCCAAGAAGGGAATAGCAATCAGCCCCAGCATTTT. Protein sequence: CASSQEGNSNQPQHF.

This chain joins TRBV11-2 and TRBJ2-5, with 7 bases fitting TRBD1. The CDR3 is 13 amino acids. The V gene end was trimmed by 5 bases and the J gene end by 4 bases; junction bases not matched to a gene: 4. Germline-derived CDR1 and CDR2 are SGHAT and FQNNGV. Here the CDR3 DNA reads TGTGCCAGCAGCCTGACAGGGTCAGAGACCCAGTACTTC. It specifies CASSLTGSETQYF.

This clone was recorded once. The gene calls are TRBV25-1 and TRBJ1-5; D not resolved. Trimming removed 7 bases at V and 2 bases at J, with 6 bases between. Germline lookup yields CDR1 MGHDK and CDR2 SYGVNS. CDR3 size: 12 residues. The CDR3: CASTSGNQPQHF. CDR3 coding DNA: TGTGCCAGCACCTCGGGCAATCAGCCCCAGCATTTT.

The rearrangement joins TRBV30 to TRBJ2-5; no reliable D call. Germline loops: CDR1 GTSNPN, CDR2 SVGIG (reference sequence). This CDR3 contains 13 residues. Trimming shortened V by 0 bases and J by 5 bases, and 10 bases separated the two germline ends. This CDR3 is CAWSVPGSETQYF. The CDR3 DNA sequence: TGTGCCTGGAGTGTCCCCGGCAGTGAGACCCAGTACTTC. Full variable domain (rest looked up from reference TRBV30 and TRBJ2-5): SQTIHQWPATLVQPVGSPLSLECTVEGTSNPNLYWYRQAAGRGLQLLFYSVGIGQISSEVPQNLSASRPQDRQFILSSKKLLLSDSGFYLCAWSVPGSETQYFGPGTRLLVL.

The chain combines TRBV19 with TRBJ2-1; 9 bases match TRBD1. Germline V lookup: CDR1 LNHDA, CDR2 SQIVND (reference sequence). The CDR3 extends over 14 amino acids. The J segment lost 7 bases and the V segment lost 7 bases, leaving 8 bases of the junction unmatched. The CDR3 loop reads CASNPTGGLNEQFF. The CDR3, as DNA: TGTGCCAGTAACCCGACAGGGGGTCTTAATGAGCAGTTCTTC.

The chain employs TRBV11-2 and TRBJ2-7; TRBD2 might be the D (7 bases). The CDR3 sequence is 13 residues long. From germline, CDR1 is SGHAT and CDR2 FQNNGV. V was clipped by 0 bases and J by 10 bases, with 13 bases between them. CDR3 residues: CASSLDGAGAQYF. CDR3 DNA sequence: TGTGCCAGCAGCTTAGATGGGGCGGGGGCTCAGTACTTC.

The chain combines TRBV11-3 with TRBJ2-1, with 8 bases lining up with TRBD2. The germline V gene encodes CDR1 SGHNT and CDR2 YENEEA. The CDR3 length is 15 residues. V shed 0 bases, J shed 10 bases, and the junction held 8 bases outside the gene matches. Here the CDR3 reads CASSLDGLAGREQFF. The CDR3 DNA reads as TGTGCCAGCAGCTTAGATGGACTAGCCGGGAGGGAGCAGTTCTTC.

The chain combines TRBV5-1 with TRBJ2-1, with D perhaps being TRBD1 or TRBD2 (5 bases each). CDR3 length: 17 residues. Between the trimmed V and J ends, which lost 0 bases and 2 bases, there was a span of 15 bases. Germline V gene data show CDR1 as SGHRS and CDR2 as YFSETQ. The CDR3 loop is CASSLEGDLEAYNEQFF. The CDR3 DNA reads TGCGCCAGCAGCTTGGAAGGGGACCTAGAGGCCTACAATGAGCAGTTCTTC.

V gene TRBV7-2 combines with J gene TRBJ1-4; no reliable D call. This CDR3 contains 14 residues. Germline V gene sequence: CDR1 SGHTA, CDR2 FQGNSA. V was cut by 1 base and J by 3 bases, with 6 bases left in between. The CDR3 DNA reads as TGTGCCAGCAGCTTAGGAAAATCTAATGAAAAACTGTTTTTT. This gives the protein CASSLGKSNEKLFF.

The rearrangement links TRBV2 to TRBJ2-3, with 9 bases identical to TRBD1. J lost 2 bases, V lost 8 bases, and 8 bases had no gene match. The CDR3 spans 15 residues. CDR1 and CDR2 (germline): SNHLY, FYNNEI. CDR3 protein: CASRTRTGVTDTQYF. CDR3 DNA: TGTGCCAGCCGGACCCGGACAGGGGTCACAGATACGCAGTATTTT. Based on the CDR3 plus reference TRBV2 and TRBJ2-3, the full variable domain is EPEVTQTPSHQVTQMGQEVILRCVPISNHLYFYWYRQILGQKVEFLVSFYNNEISEKSEIFDDQFSVERPDGSNFTLKIRSTKLEDSAMYFCASRTRTGVTDTQYFGPGTRLTVL.